This TCR beta chain comes out of a study of human T cells and chemical hapten exposure. CDR3 size: 16 residues. V was clipped by 1 base and J by 4 bases; unmatched bases: 8. Germline CDR1 is SGHTA and CDR2 is FQGNSA. TCRdb re-analysed the RACE reads in MiXCR, keeping a single row per CDR3 protein. The data show around 120,000 distinct CDR3 sequences, about 13% seen once. There are a few counts of this clonotype. Noted time point: patch test 1, 2 weeks after DPC sensitization. As for treatment: therapeutic diphenylcyclopropenone sensitization with weekly scalp DPC. This receptor was identified in a man aged 18 to 30 with alopecia areata. Some clones in this sample may be carry-over from other donors' samples. The V and J genes are TRBV7-2 and TRBJ2-5; 8 nucleotides line up with TRBD2. The sample was whole blood, taken in connection with sensitization to the hapten diphenylcyclopropenone (DPC). The CDR3 nucleotides read TGTGCCAGCAGCTTAGATCGCCTAGCGGGTGGAGAGACCCAGTACTTC. It yields the protein CASSLDRLAGGETQYF.